This T cell receptor (beta chain) is drawn from a study of vaccination effects on CD4 cells after COVID-19. Viral peptide pools were used in the ViraFEST assay to expand antigen-specific CD4+ T cells, and sequencing came afterward. Scientists isolated CD4+ T cells after an approximately ten-day culture period ended. Each participant was administered two doses of either the BNT162b2 or the mRNA-1273 vaccine. Replacing half the medium with IL-2 medium was done on days 3 and 7. Germline V gives CDR1 SGHTA, CDR2 FQGNSA. The CDR3 has 15 residues. V was cut by 3 bases and J by 0 bases, with 9 bases left in between. The protocol was immunoSEQ multiplex PCR, while the TCRdb copy is restricted to in-frame clones and leaves out a portion. Here the sample spans tens of thousands of clones, 73% being singletons. To note about this clone: Its antigen is undetermined.

Sequencing used CD4+ T cells from PBMCs cultured with HCoV-229E spike peptides, obtained after COVID-19 vaccination. The source of this sequence is a human donor who received a COVID-19 vaccine. This chain uses TRBV7-2 with TRBJ2-1; D is perhaps TRBD2 (5 bases). DNA of the CDR3: TGTGCCAGCAGCTTTCGGGGAGCCTCCTACAATGAGCAGTTCTTC. Amino acids: CASSFRGASYNEQFF.